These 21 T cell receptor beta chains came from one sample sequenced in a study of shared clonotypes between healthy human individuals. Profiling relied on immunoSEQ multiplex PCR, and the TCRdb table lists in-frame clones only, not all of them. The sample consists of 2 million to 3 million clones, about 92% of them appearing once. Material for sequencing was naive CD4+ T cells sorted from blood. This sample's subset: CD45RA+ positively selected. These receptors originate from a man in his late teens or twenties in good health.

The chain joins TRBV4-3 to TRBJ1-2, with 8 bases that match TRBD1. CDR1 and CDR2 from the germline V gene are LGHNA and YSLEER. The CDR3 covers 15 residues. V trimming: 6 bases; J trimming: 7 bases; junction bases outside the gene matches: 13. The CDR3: CASSFKSQGAGGYTF. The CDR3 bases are TGCGCCAGCAGTTTCAAATCCCAGGGGGCGGGTGGCTACACCTTC.

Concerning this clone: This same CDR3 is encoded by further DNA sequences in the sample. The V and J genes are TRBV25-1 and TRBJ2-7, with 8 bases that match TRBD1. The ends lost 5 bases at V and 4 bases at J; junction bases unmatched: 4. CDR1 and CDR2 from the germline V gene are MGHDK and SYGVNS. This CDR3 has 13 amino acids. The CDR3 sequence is CASSPGDRYEQYF. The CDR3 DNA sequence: TGTGCCAGCAGTCCCGGGGACAGGTACGAGCAGTACTTC.

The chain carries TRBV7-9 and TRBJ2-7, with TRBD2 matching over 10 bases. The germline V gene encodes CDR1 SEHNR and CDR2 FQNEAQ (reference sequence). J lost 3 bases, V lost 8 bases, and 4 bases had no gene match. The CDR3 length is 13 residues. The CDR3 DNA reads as TGTGCCAGCGGAAGGACTAGCGGCTACGAGCAGTACTTC. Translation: CASGRTSGYEQYF.

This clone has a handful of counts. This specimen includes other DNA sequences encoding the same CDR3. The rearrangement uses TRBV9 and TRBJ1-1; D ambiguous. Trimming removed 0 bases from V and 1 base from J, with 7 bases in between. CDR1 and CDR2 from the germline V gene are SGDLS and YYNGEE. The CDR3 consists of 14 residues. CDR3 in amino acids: CASSVVSENTEAFF. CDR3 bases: TGTGCCAGCAGCGTAGTATCGGAGAACACTGAAGCTTTCTTT.

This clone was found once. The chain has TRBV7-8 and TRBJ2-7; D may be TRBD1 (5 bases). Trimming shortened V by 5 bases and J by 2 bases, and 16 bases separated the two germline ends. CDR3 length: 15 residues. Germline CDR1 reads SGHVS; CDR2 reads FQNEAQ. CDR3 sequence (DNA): TGTGCCAGCAGCCCCCCCCGACAGATTCCCTACGAGCAGTACTTC. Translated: CASSPPRQIPYEQYF. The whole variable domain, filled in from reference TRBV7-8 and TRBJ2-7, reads GAGVSQSPRYKVAKRGQDVALRCDPISGHVSLFWYQQALGQGPEFLTYFQNEAQLDKSGLPSDRFFAERPEGSVSTLKIQRTQQEDSAVYLCASSPPRQIPYEQYFGPGTRLTVT.

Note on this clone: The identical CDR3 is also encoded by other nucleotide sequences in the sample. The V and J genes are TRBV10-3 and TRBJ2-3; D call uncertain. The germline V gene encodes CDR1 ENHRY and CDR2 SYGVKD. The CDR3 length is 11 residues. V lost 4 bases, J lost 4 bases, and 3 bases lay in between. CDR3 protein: CAISVSDTQYF. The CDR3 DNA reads TGTGCCATCAGTGTATCAGATACGCAGTATTTT.

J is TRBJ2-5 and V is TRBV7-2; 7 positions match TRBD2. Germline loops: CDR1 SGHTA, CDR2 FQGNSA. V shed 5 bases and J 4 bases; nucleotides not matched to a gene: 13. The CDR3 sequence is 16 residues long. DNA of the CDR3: TGTGCCAGCAGCCCCACGGGGAGGGTCGGGACAGAGACCCAGTACTTC. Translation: CASSPTGRVGTETQYF.

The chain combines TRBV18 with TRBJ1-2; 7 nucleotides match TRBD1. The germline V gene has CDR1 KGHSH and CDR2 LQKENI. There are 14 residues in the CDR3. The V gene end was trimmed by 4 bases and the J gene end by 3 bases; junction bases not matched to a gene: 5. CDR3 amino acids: CASSRRDSYYGYTF. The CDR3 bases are TGTGCCAGCTCACGCCGGGACAGCTACTATGGCTACACCTTC. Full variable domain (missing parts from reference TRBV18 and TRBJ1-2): NAGVMQNPRHLVRRRGQEARLRCSPMKGHSHVYWYRQLPEEGLKFMVYLQKENIIDESGMPKERFSAEFPKEGPSILRIQQVVRGDSAAYFCASSRRDSYYGYTFGSGTRLTVV.

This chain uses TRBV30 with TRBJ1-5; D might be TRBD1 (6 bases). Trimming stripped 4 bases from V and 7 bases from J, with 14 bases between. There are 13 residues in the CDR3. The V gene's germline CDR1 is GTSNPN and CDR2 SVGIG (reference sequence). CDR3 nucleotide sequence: TGTGCCTGGAATGGACAGCCGGGCCAGCCCCAGCATTTT. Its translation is CAWNGQPGQPQHF.

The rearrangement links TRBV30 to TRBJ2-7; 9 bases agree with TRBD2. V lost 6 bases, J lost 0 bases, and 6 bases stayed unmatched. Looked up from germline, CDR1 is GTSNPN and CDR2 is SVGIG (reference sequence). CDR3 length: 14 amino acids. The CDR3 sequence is CACPTSGTSYEQYF. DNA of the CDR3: TGTGCCTGCCCGACTAGCGGTACCTCCTACGAGCAGTACTTC.

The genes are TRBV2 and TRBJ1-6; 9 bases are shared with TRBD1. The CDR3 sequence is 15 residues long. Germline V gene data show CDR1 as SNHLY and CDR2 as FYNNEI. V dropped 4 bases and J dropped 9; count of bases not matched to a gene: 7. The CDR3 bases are TGTGCCAGCAGTGTTACAGGGGGCGAGCGTTCACCCCTCCACTTT. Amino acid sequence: CASSVTGGERSPLHF.

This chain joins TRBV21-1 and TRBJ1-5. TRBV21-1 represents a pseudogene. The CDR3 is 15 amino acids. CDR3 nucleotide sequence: TGTGCCAGCAGCAAAGCCCAGGACGGCAATCAGCCCCAGCATTTT. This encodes CASSKAQDGNQPQHF.

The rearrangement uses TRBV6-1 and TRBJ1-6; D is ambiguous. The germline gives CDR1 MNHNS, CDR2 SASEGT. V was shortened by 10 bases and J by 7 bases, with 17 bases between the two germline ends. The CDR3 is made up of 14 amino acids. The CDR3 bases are TGTGCCAACGATCTTAGGGCCTCAAATTCACCCCTCCACTTT. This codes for CANDLRASNSPLHF.

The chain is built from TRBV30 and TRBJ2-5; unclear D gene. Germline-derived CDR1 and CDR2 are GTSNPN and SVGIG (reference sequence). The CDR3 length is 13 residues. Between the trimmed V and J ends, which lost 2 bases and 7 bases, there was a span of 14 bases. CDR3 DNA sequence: TGTGCCTGGAGTCCCCCAGGTAGAGGGACCCAGTACTTC. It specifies CAWSPPGRGTQYF.

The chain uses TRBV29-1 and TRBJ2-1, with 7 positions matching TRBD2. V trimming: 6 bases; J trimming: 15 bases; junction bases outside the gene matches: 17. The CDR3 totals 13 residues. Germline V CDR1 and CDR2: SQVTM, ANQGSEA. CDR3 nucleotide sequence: TGCAGCGTGGTGGGTGGAAGCGGGGCCTACCCGTTCTTC. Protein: CSVVGGSGAYPFF.

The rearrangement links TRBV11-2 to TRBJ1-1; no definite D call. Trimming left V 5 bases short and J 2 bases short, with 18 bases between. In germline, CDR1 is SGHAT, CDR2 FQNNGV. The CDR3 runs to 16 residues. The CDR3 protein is CASSRLRFGSNTEAFF. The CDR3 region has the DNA TGTGCCAGCAGCCGACTCAGGTTCGGGTCTAACACTGAAGCTTTCTTT.

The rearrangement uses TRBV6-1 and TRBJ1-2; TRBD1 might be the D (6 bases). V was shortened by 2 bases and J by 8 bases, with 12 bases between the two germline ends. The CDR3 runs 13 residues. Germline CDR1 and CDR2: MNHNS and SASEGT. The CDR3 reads CASSEIQGEGYTF. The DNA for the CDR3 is TGTGCCAGCAGTGAAATACAGGGAGAGGGCTACACCTTC.

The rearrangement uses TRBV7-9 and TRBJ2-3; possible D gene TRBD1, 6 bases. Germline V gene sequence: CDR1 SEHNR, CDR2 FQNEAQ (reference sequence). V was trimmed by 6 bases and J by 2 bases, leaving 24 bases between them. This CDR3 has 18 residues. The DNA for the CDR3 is TGTGCCAGCAGTAGGCGAGCCGGGACAAGCACCCTCACAGATACGCAGTATTTT. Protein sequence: CASSRRAGTSTLTDTQYF.

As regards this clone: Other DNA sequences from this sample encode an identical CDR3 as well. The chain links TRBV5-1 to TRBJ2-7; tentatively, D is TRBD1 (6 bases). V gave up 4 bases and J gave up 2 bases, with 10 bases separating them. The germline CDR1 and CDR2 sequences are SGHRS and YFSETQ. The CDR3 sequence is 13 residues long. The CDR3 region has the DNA TGCGCCAGCAGCCCGGACAGTCCCTACGAGCAGTACTTC. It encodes CASSPDSPYEQYF.

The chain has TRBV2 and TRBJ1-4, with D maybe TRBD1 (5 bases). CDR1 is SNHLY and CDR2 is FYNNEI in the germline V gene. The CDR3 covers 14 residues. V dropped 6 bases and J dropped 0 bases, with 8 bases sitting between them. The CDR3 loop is CASRGASTNEKLFF. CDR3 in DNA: TGTGCCAGCAGAGGGGCATCAACTAATGAAAAACTGTTTTTT.

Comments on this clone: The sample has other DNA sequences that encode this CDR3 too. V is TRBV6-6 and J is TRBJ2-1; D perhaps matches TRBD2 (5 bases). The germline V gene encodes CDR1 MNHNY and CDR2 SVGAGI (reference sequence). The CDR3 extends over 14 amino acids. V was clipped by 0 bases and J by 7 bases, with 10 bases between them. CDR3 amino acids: CASSYSDRGNEQFF. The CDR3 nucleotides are TGTGCCAGCAGTTACTCGGACCGGGGAAATGAGCAGTTCTTC.